This T cell receptor beta chain originates from a study of low-dose radiotherapy and immunotherapy resistance in tumors. This clonotype showed up many times. Noted time point: before trial treatment. V dropped 2 bases and J dropped 3 bases, with 14 bases sitting between them. The CDR3 has 16 amino acids. Per germline, CDR1 SGHNT and CDR2 YYREEE (reference sequence). First-strand cDNA relied on TRAV- and TRBV-specific primers spanning alpha and beta chains. With a V-primer adapter and a constant-region primer, TCRs were amplified for 20 to 25 PCR cycles. TCRdb itself ran the reads through MiXCR, one entry per CDR3 protein. The profile shows over 65,000 distinct CDR3 sequences, 15% to 20% of them singletons.

The genes are TRBV5-4 and TRBJ2-2; tentatively, D is TRBD2 (6 bases). This receptor was taken from a male donor with prostate cancer. Specimen: PBMCs, collected before treatment. DNA of the CDR3: TGTGCCAGCAGCTTCGGGCCCTCGGGGGACACCGGGGAGCTGTTTTTT. Translation gives CASSFGPSGDTGELFF.